A single sample is the source of the 27 T cell receptor beta chains below, sequenced in a study of T cells in Graves' hyperthyroidism and ophthalmopathy. From RNA transcripts, TCR beta CDR3 regions were amplified. Using the HTBI primer set, a first-round RT-PCR was run on the TCR CDR3. One entry per CDR3 protein results from TCRdb running MiXCR on the multiplex PCR reads. The repertoire holds around 340,000 distinct CDR3 sequences, with over 20% as singletons. Sequencing used blood. The receptors derive from a woman between 45 and 65 years old with Graves' hyperthyroidism.

In this sample, this clonotype turned up many times. This chain uses TRBV11-2 with TRBJ2-7; D perhaps matches TRBD1 (6 bases). Trimming took off 0 bases at V and 2 bases at J, with 8 bases between the two ends. This CDR3 is built from 14 residues. CDR1 and CDR2 from the germline V gene are SGHAT and FQNNGV. The CDR3 is CASSLEQGAYEQYF. DNA for the CDR3: TGTGCCAGCAGCTTAGAACAGGGAGCCTACGAGCAGTACTTC.

In this sample, this clonotype turned up many times. The V gene is TRBV5-5, the J gene TRBJ1-2; D gene unclear. Looked up from germline, CDR1 is SGHKS and CDR2 is YYEKEE (reference sequence). V was pared by 3 bases and J by 4 bases, with 10 bases between. The CDR3 is 13 amino acids. CDR3 sequence reads: CASSSDPSYGYTF. Written as DNA, the CDR3 is TGTGCCAGCAGCTCGGACCCTAGCTATGGCTACACCTTC. Using reference TRBV5-5 and TRBJ1-2 for the parts outside the CDR3, the full variable domain is DAGVTQSPTHLIKTRGQQVTLRCSPISGHKSVSWYQQVLGQGPQFIFQYYEKEERGRGNFPDRFSARQFPNYSSELNVNALLLGDSALYLCASSSDPSYGYTFGSGTRLTVV.

This clonotype turned up a few times. The gene calls are TRBV3-1 and TRBJ2-7; D not resolved. Germline V gene sequence: CDR1 LGHDT, CDR2 YNNKEL (reference sequence). V lost 1 base to trimming and J lost 0 bases, with 7 bases between them. This CDR3 has 14 amino acids. This CDR3 is CASSQGTLSYEQYF. CDR3 nucleotides: TGTGCCAGCAGCCAAGGGACCCTCTCCTACGAGCAGTACTTC.

The chain employs TRBV4-3 and TRBJ1-4; TRBD1 is a possible D gene (6 bases). V was clipped by 8 bases and J by 0 bases, with 13 bases between them. CDR3 length: 15 residues. Germline V gene lookup returns CDR1 LGHNA and CDR2 YSLEER. DNA for the CDR3: TGCGCCAGCCGCCGACAGGCAGCAACTAATGAAAAACTGTTTTTT. Translation: CASRRQAATNEKLFF.

A few counts support this clonotype. The chain carries TRBV30 and TRBJ2-7; no definite D call. The CDR3 sequence is 13 residues long. V was shortened by 3 bases and J by 2 bases, with 11 bases between the two germline ends. Looked up from germline, CDR1 is GTSNPN and CDR2 is SVGIG (reference sequence). Written as DNA, the CDR3 is TGTGCCTGGAGAAGGCAGGCGACCTACGAGCAGTACTTC. Protein sequence: CAWRRQATYEQYF.

This clonotype was observed at least ten times. The chain uses TRBV18 and TRBJ1-1; D ambiguous. Per the germline V gene, CDR1 is KGHSH and CDR2 is LQKENI. CDR3 length: 12 residues. Trimming pared 4 bases from V and 3 bases from J, leaving 6 bases between. The CDR3, as DNA: TGTGCCAGCTCACGGGAGCACACTGAAGCTTTCTTT. Translation gives CASSREHTEAFF.

This chain uses TRBV2 with TRBJ2-7, with D possibly being TRBD1 (6 bases). The V end was cut by 7 bases, the J end by 7 bases, with 20 bases between. The CDR3 sequence is 14 residues long. The germline CDR1 and CDR2 sequences are SNHLY and FYNNEI. CDR3 in DNA: TGTGCCAGCACCAGGGGTGGGGGCTCGATGGAGCAGTACTTC. Protein sequence: CASTRGGGSMEQYF. The full variable domain, with the rest looked up from reference TRBV2 and TRBJ2-7, is EPEVTQTPSHQVTQMGQEVILRCVPISNHLYFYWYRQILGQKVEFLVSFYNNEISEKSEIFDDQFSVERPDGSNFTLKIRSTKLEDSAMYFCASTRGGGSMEQYFGPGTRLTVT.

This chain uses TRBV4-1 with TRBJ2-7; 7 positions agree with TRBD1. This CDR3 contains 14 residues. The trim removed 5 bases at V and 5 bases at J, leaving 9 bases unmatched. Germline CDR1 MGHRA, CDR2 YSYEKL. The DNA for the CDR3 is TGCGCCAGCAGCGTCCGGACAGGACTGGACGAGCAGTACTTC. It specifies CASSVRTGLDEQYF.

CDR3 nucleotide sequence: TGTGCCAGCAGCCAAGACCTAGCGGGGGACCCCGCCAATGAGCAGTTCTTC. It codes for CASSQDLAGDPANEQFF. V gene TRBV3-1 combines with J gene TRBJ2-1; 10 bases are shared with TRBD2. V gave up 0 bases and J gave up 6 bases; unmatched junction bases: 8. CDR1 is LGHDT, CDR2 YNNKEL, per germline (reference sequence). The CDR3 has 17 residues.

The chain carries TRBV28 and TRBJ2-1; 7 bases are a match to TRBD2. Germline CDR1 reads MDHEN; CDR2 reads SYDVKM. This CDR3 has 14 residues. J was trimmed by 3 bases and V by 9 bases; bases with no gene match: 8. The CDR3 here is CASKSGTRYNEQFF. CDR3 coding DNA: TGTGCCAGTAAAAGCGGGACTCGCTACAATGAGCAGTTCTTC.

This clonotype was observed a handful of times. A clone one base away is much larger, so this may be a read error. The chain has TRBV6-1 and TRBJ1-1; D perhaps matches TRBD1 (5 bases). The CDR3 has 13 amino acids. V shed 5 bases and J shed 4 bases, with 11 bases lying between them. Germline V gene lookup returns CDR1 MNHNS and CDR2 SASEGT. The CDR3 DNA reads TGTGCCAGCAGTCGGGGCAGTGGCACTGAAGCTTTCTTT. Protein: CASSRGSGTEAFF.

Turning to this clonotype: This may be a read error: a much more frequent sequence differs by one nucleotide. The V and J genes are TRBV6-2 or TRBV6-3 and TRBJ2-7, with D perhaps given as TRBD1 or TRBD2 (5 bases each). Trimming cost V 2 bases and J 7 bases, with 18 bases left between them. The CDR3 is 15 residues long. Germline lookup yields CDR1 MNHEY and CDR2 SVGEGT. CDR3 coding DNA: TGTGCCAGCAGTTACCTTGTGGGACCAGGGAATGAGCAGTACTTC. Its protein is CASSYLVGPGNEQYF.

The chain uses TRBV10-1 and TRBJ2-5, with TRBD2 as a possible D gene (6 bases). With 10 bases removed from V and 10 bases from J, the gap between germline ends came to 19 bases. CDR3 length: 12 amino acids. Germline-derived CDR1 and CDR2 are WNHNN and SYGVQD (reference sequence). CDR3 loop: CATSPGREFQYF. DNA of the CDR3: TGCGCCACTTCCCCCGGGAGAGAATTCCAGTACTTC.

The chain is built from TRBV7-9 and TRBJ1-4, with no clear D. Trimming shortened V by 1 base and J by 6 bases, and 12 bases separated the two germline ends. The germline V gene encodes CDR1 SEHNR and CDR2 FQNEAQ (reference sequence). This CDR3 is built from 15 residues. CDR3 nucleotides: TGTGCCAGCAGCTTAGGGATGAAGCAACATGAAAAACTGTTTTTT. The encoded protein is CASSLGMKQHEKLFF.

This sequence joins TRBV7-2 and TRBJ2-1; TRBD2 agrees at 9 bases. Germline V gene data show CDR1 as SGHTA and CDR2 as FQGNSA. CDR3 length equals 15 residues. V shed 5 bases and J 6 bases; nucleotides not matched to a gene: 8. CDR3 DNA: TGTGCCAGCAGCCCTTACGTAGCGGGGGCCAATGAGCAGTTCTTC. Its translation is CASSPYVAGANEQFF.

As regards this clonotype: One junction end does not reproduce the germline sequence, and a read error may be involved. The rearrangement links TRBV7-7 to TRBJ1-1; D possibly corresponds to TRBD1 (6 bases). CDR3 length: 18 residues. Germline values: CDR1 SSHAT, CDR2 FNYEAQ (reference sequence). The CDR3 spells CASSLVGLGGKTLTEAFF. In DNA form, the CDR3 reads TGTGCTAGCAGCTTAGTTGGTCTTGGGGGCAAAACCCTCACTGAAGCTTTCTTT.

This clonotype occurred many times. As DNA, the CDR3 is TGTGCCAGCAGCCCACGACTAGCGGGGCAGGTAGATACGCAGTATTTT. It codes for CASSPRLAGQVDTQYF. The chain is built from TRBV9 and TRBJ2-3; 11 bases line up with TRBD2. The V segment lost 4 bases and the J segment 5 bases; nucleotides outside the gene matches: 9. The CDR3 is made up of 16 amino acids. The V gene's germline CDR1 is SGDLS and CDR2 YYNGEE.

This clonotype showed up many times. The chain joins TRBV27 to TRBJ2-1; D possibly corresponds to TRBD2 (5 bases). Per the germline V gene, CDR1 is MNHEY and CDR2 is SMNVEV (reference sequence). The CDR3 runs 13 residues. Trimming stripped 2 bases from V and 4 bases from J, with 6 bases between. The CDR3 bases are TGTGCCAGCAGTTTACGGGGTTACAATGAGCAGTTCTTC. Its protein is CASSLRGYNEQFF.

The chain uses TRBV12-3 or TRBV12-4 and TRBJ1-2, with no clear D. The CDR3 has 13 residues. Trimming removed 3 bases from V and 1 base from J, with 6 bases in between. CDR3 bases: TGTGCCAGCAGTTTTACCCTTAACTATGGCTACACCTTC. This encodes CASSFTLNYGYTF.

This clonotype was counted between two and nine times. J is TRBJ1-1 and V is TRBV30; 7 nucleotides agree with TRBD1. This CDR3 comprises 11 residues. Germline values: CDR1 GTSNPN, CDR2 SVGIG (reference sequence). J lost 7 bases, V lost 7 bases, and 6 bases had no gene match. CDR3 in DNA: TGTGCCTTTAACGGACAGGTTGAAGCTTTCTTT. It encodes CAFNGQVEAFF.

This chain links TRBV9 with TRBJ2-6; the D gene is possibly TRBD1 (6 bases). With 4 bases removed from V and 3 bases from J, the gap between germline ends came to 11 bases. Looked up from germline, CDR1 is SGDLS and CDR2 is YYNGEE. The CDR3 has 15 residues. CDR3 coding DNA: TGTGCCAGCAGCCCCAGGGGTGGTGGGGCCAACGTCCTGACTTTC. Encoded protein: CASSPRGGGANVLTF. Supplemented by reference TRBV9 and TRBJ2-6, the full variable domain reads DSGVTQTPKHLITATGQRVTLRCSPRSGDLSVYWYQQSLDQGLQFLIQYYNGEERAKGNILERFSAQQFPDLHSELNLSSLELGDSALYFCASSPRGGGANVLTFGAGSRLTVL.

The chain carries TRBV24-1 and TRBJ1-1; D may be TRBD1 (5 bases). The CDR3 length is 13 residues. Trimming cost V 7 bases and J 1 base, with 9 bases left between them. Germline CDR1 is KGHDR and CDR2 is SFDVKD. CDR3 nucleotides: TGTGCCACCAGAGGGGAGCCGAACACTGAAGCTTTCTTT. Its protein product is CATRGEPNTEAFF.

The chain carries TRBV12-3 or TRBV12-4 and TRBJ1-1; TRBD1 is a possible D gene (5 bases). This CDR3 is built from 13 residues. The V end lost 7 bases, the J end lost 4 bases, and 13 bases lay between the germline ends. CDR3 amino acids: CASTAQGGTEAFF. In DNA form, the CDR3 reads TGTGCCAGCACCGCTCAGGGAGGCACTGAAGCTTTCTTT.

J is TRBJ2-7 and V is TRBV20-1; the D gene is possibly TRBD2 (6 bases). CDR3 length: 14 amino acids. Trimming pared 3 bases from V and 2 bases from J, leaving 14 bases between. Per the germline V gene, CDR1 is DFQATT and CDR2 is SNEGSKA (reference sequence). The CDR3: CSASRGGVTYEQYF. Here the CDR3 DNA reads TGCAGTGCTAGTCGGGGCGGGGTAACCTACGAGCAGTACTTC.

This clonotype was counted ten times or more. CDR3 loop: CASSTRQANYNEQFF. CDR3 sequence (DNA): TGTGCCAGCAGTACCCGACAGGCTAACTACAATGAGCAGTTCTTC. The chain is built from TRBV6-1 and TRBJ2-1, with D perhaps matching TRBD1 (6 bases). The V gene lost 5 bases and the J gene lost 3 bases, with 14 bases spanning the gap. The CDR3 contains 15 residues. Germline V CDR1 and CDR2: MNHNS, SASEGT.

This clonotype was picked up many times. The rearrangement uses TRBV5-1 and TRBJ1-1; no reliable D call. Deletions cut 5 bases from V and 5 bases from J, with 16 bases between. In germline, CDR1 is SGHRS, CDR2 YFSETQ. The CDR3 is 14 residues long. CDR3 loop: CASRGWTSTTEAFF. As DNA, the CDR3 is TGCGCCAGCAGGGGATGGACGTCTACAACTGAAGCTTTCTTT.

The sample holds a few counts of this clonotype. V and J are TRBV2 and TRBJ2-3; 7 nucleotides match TRBD2. J gave up 3 bases and V 6 bases, and 3 bases lay outside the gene matches. Looked up from germline, CDR1 is SNHLY and CDR2 is FYNNEI. The CDR3 is 13 residues long. CDR3 sequence reads: CASRGGGTDTQYF. The CDR3 nucleotides are TGTGCCAGCAGGGGGGGAGGGACAGATACGCAGTATTTT.